The 14 T cell receptor beta chains given below trace back to one sample, sequenced in a study of T-cell reconstitution after alpha-beta-depleted transplantation in children (dated by TCRdb to 2016 to 2018). In light of the paper, this sample's treatment or condition label describes: allogeneic hematopoietic cell transplantation with graft depleted of TCRalphabeta T cells and CD19 B cells. The protocol used for the library was PCR. The run used an Illumina HiSeq 2500. TCR libraries were prepared with molecular barcoding, using unique molecular identifiers to normalize TCRbeta repertoire quantification. TCRdb applied fastp at Q25 and MiXCR to the public reads, then kept only in-frame beta chains. Each CDR3 protein appears once, grouped with its most common genes and DNA. The sample table shows under 300,000 distinct CDR3 sequences, and around a tenth are seen once. The ten largest clonotypes hold around 22% of the sample.

The source material was peripheral blood, sampled 180 days after TCRalphabeta/CD19-depleted stem cell transplant. Every receptor here comes from a male patient between 2 and 9 years old who had a stem cell transplant for chronic granulomatous disease, so the T cells may come from the graft donor.

This clonotype has only a few counts. The genes are TRBV30 and TRBJ1-1; D is perhaps TRBD1 (5 bases). Trimming took off 6 bases at V and 2 bases at J, with 13 bases between the two ends. CDR3 length: 13 residues. Germline-derived CDR1 and CDR2 are GTSNPN and SVGIG (reference sequence). This chain's CDR3 is CACRGGGNTEAFF. CDR3 nucleotides: TGTGCCTGTAGGGGTGGAGGAAACACTGAAGCTTTCTTT.

J is TRBJ2-3 and V is TRBV5-1; D ambiguous. The CDR3 has 14 residues. The V gene's germline CDR1 is SGHRS and CDR2 YFSETQ. Trimming stripped 4 bases from V and 6 bases from J, with 15 bases between. The CDR3: CASSIDRTRDTQYF. Written as DNA, the CDR3 is TGCGCCAGCAGCATAGACCGAACCCGGGATACGCAGTATTTT.

The rearrangement links TRBV20-1 to TRBJ2-7; 9 bases are a match to TRBD1. CDR1 and CDR2 from the germline V gene are DFQATT and SNEGSKA (reference sequence). The CDR3 totals 14 residues. V shed 5 bases and J 7 bases; nucleotides not matched to a gene: 12. CDR3 residues: CSAGRDRDGGEQYF. The CDR3 DNA is TGCAGTGCTGGGCGGGACAGGGACGGAGGGGAGCAGTACTTC.

This clonotype was detected ten times or more. The V call is TRBV5-1, the J call TRBJ2-2, with D uncertain. The V and J ends lost 4 bases and 5 bases respectively, with 3 bases between them. Germline CDR1 and CDR2: SGHRS and YFSETQ. CDR3 length: 11 residues. Here the CDR3 reads CASSKTGELFF. As DNA, the CDR3 is TGCGCCAGCAGCAAAACCGGGGAGCTGTTTTTT.

J is TRBJ2-7 and V is TRBV18; a weak D match, TRBD2 (5 bases). V was shortened by 4 bases and J by 2 bases, with 9 bases between the two germline ends. The CDR3 sequence is 13 residues long. Germline values: CDR1 KGHSH, CDR2 LQKENI. CDR3 DNA sequence: TGTGCCAGCTCACATAGGGAGACCTACGAGCAGTACTTC. It is translated as CASSHRETYEQYF.

This clonotype was seen at least ten times. The V call is TRBV5-5, the J call TRBJ2-7, with D uncertain. V shed 2 bases and J shed 1 base, with 16 bases lying between them. CDR1 and CDR2 from the germline V gene are SGHKS and YYEKEE (reference sequence). The CDR3 is made up of 16 amino acids. CDR3: CASSFSLPETSYEQYF. The DNA of the CDR3 is TGTGCCAGCAGCTTCTCGTTGCCGGAGACTTCCTACGAGCAGTACTTC.

This clonotype was recorded many times. V and J are TRBV29-1 and TRBJ2-1, with 14 nucleotides matching TRBD2. Per the germline V gene, CDR1 is SQVTM and CDR2 is ANQGSEA. CDR3 size: 15 residues. With 5 bases clipped from V and 5 bases from J, the junction kept 5 bases outside the gene matches. The CDR3 sequence is CSVRLAGGPNNEQFF. The DNA of the CDR3 is TGCAGCGTTCGACTAGCGGGAGGGCCCAACAATGAGCAGTTCTTC.

This clonotype occurred many times. This chain connects TRBV4-1 to TRBJ2-1, with 8 positions matching TRBD2. The length of the CDR3 is 16 residues. The germline CDR1 and CDR2 sequences are MGHRA and YSYEKL. Trimming took 0 bases from V and 4 from J; bases not matched to a gene: 5. The CDR3 here is CASSQDEAGAYNEQFF. The DNA of the CDR3 is TGCGCCAGCAGCCAAGATGAAGCGGGGGCTTACAATGAGCAGTTCTTC.

This clonotype has a handful of counts. The rearrangement uses TRBV20-1 and TRBJ2-7; D gene ambiguous. V was trimmed by 5 bases and J by 1 base, leaving 15 bases between them. The CDR3 is made up of 14 amino acids. Germline-derived CDR1 and CDR2 are DFQATT and SNEGSKA (reference sequence). The CDR3 is CSASRSGLSYEQYF. The CDR3 nucleotides are TGCAGTGCTTCCCGGTCTGGGCTTTCCTACGAGCAGTACTTC.

This clonotype was observed many times. V usage is TRBV18 and J usage is TRBJ2-4; D remains unclear. The CDR3 is made up of 13 amino acids. Trimming removed 0 bases from V and 15 bases from J, with 15 bases in between. The germline CDR1 and CDR2 sequences are KGHSH and LQKENI. The CDR3 loop is CASSPPGSPISYF. The CDR3, as DNA: TGTGCCAGCTCACCACCCGGAAGCCCTATCTCGTACTTC.

This clonotype was picked up many times. The chain is built from TRBV20-1 and TRBJ2-1, with D perhaps TRBD1 (5 bases). The CDR3 consists of 13 residues. The V and J ends lost 7 bases and 10 bases respectively, with 20 bases between them. CDR1 DFQATT and CDR2 SNEGSKA come from the germline V gene (reference sequence). The CDR3 DNA reads as TGCAGTGGCGTAGACAGTGGGTTGGGGGAGCAGTTCTTC. Its translation: CSGVDSGLGEQFF.

Concerning this clonotype itself: A read error may produce the germline difference seen at one junction end. V usage is TRBV5-1 and J usage is TRBJ2-7, with D unclear. CDR3 length: 13 amino acids. Looked up from germline, CDR1 is SGHRS and CDR2 is YFSETQ. The CDR3 loop reads CASSSRNSYEQYF. DNA for the CDR3: TGTGCCAGCAGCTCCAGGAACTCCTACGAGCAGTACTTC. The whole variable domain, filled in from reference TRBV5-1 and TRBJ2-7, reads KAGVTQTPRYLIKTRGQQVTLSCSPISGHRSVSWYQQTPGQGLQFLFEYFSETQRNKGNFPGRFSGRQFSNSRSEMNVSTLELGDSALYLCASSSRNSYEQYFGPGTRLTVT.

This clonotype was observed a few times. J is TRBJ1-3 and V is TRBV18; TRBD1 is a possible D gene (5 bases). V lost 3 bases and J lost 0, with 12 bases in between. CDR3 length: 16 residues. CDR1 and CDR2 (germline): KGHSH, LQKENI. CDR3 in amino acids: CASSPGLLSSGNTIYF. The CDR3 DNA reads TGTGCCAGCTCACCGGGACTCTTGAGCTCTGGAAACACCATATATTTT.

This clonotype has a handful of counts. This sequence joins TRBV12-3 or TRBV12-4 and TRBJ2-1, with D perhaps matching TRBD2 (6 bases). CDR3 length: 16 residues. V lost 5 bases, J lost 2 bases, and 16 bases lay in between. CDR3 coding DNA: TGTGCCAGCAGTACCTCCCCACTAGCCGCCTACAATGAGCAGTTCTTC. It yields the protein CASSTSPLAAYNEQFF.